This T cell receptor (beta chain) was obtained from a study of cytomegalovirus exposure and HLA in healthy donors. Across the whole study: The 90 to 150 validation repertoires, a later analysis reported, used the same platform as the approximately 650 first-cohort repertoires. Broader study findings: Cytomegalovirus status was reportedly diagnosed by the classifier with high specificity and sensitivity. Researchers counted roughly 150 TCR beta chains as cytomegalovirus-associated.

Using immunoSEQ multiplex PCR, the repertoire was profiled, and TCRdb retains in-frame clones only, with some absent. The table includes around 150,000 clones, roughly 89% detected once. Donors were drawn from the approximately 110-subject validation cohort, separate from the approximately 670-subject first cohort. As concerns this clone: As yet, its antigen is unknown.

The CDR3 has 14 residues. CDR1 is SQVTM and CDR2 is ANQGSEA in the germline V gene. The source material was PBMCs. The gene calls are TRBV29-1 and TRBJ1-2; TRBD1 aligns across 7 bases. This TCR was sampled from a young woman in good health and CMV-seropositive. The CDR3 DNA is TGCAGGTATCTTCTGGGACAGCACCCCTATGGCTACACCTTC. Amino acid sequence: CRYLLGQHPYGYTF.